Presented here are 5 T cell receptor beta chains from one specimen sequenced in a study of T cell responses to AZD1222 COVID-19 vaccine. Libraries were prepared by immunoSEQ multiplex PCR; TCRdb keeps only in-frame clonotypes and omits some of them. In the table there are about 120,000 clones, 75% to 90% of which are singletons. The source material was peripheral blood, sampled 28 days after the second AZD1222 dose. The receptors were sampled from an adult who received the AZD1222 COVID-19 vaccine.

V is TRBV5-1 and J is TRBJ1-2; no clear D. CDR3 length: 12 residues. V was pared by 0 bases and J by 2 bases, with 2 bases between. Germline CDR1 SGHRS, CDR2 YFSETQ. CDR3 sequence reads: CASSLDNYGYTF. CDR3 sequence (DNA): TGCGCCAGCAGCTTGGACAACTATGGCTACACCTTC.

The chain recombines TRBV30 with TRBJ1-5, with TRBD1 matching over 10 bases. Per germline, CDR1 GTSNPN and CDR2 SVGIG (reference sequence). Trimming at V came to 5 bases and at J to 5 bases, leaving 3 bases not matched to a gene. The CDR3 is made up of 13 amino acids. The CDR3 nucleotides read TGTGCCTGGGGGGACAGGGGCGATCAGCCCCAGCATTTT. Amino acid sequence: CAWGDRGDQPQHF.

The chain employs TRBV7-2 and TRBJ1-1; tentatively, D is TRBD1 (5 bases). Germline assignment: CDR1 SGHTA and CDR2 FQGNSA. This CDR3 comprises 15 residues. The ends were cut back, 4 bases at V and 0 bases at J, with 12 bases in the middle. CDR3 bases: TGTGCCAGCAGCTATCAGGGCCAGGTGAACACTGAAGCTTTCTTT. Translated: CASSYQGQVNTEAFF.

The chain carries TRBV18 and TRBJ1-4; the D is unclear. Trimming shortened V by 0 bases and J by 0 bases, and 5 bases separated the two germline ends. CDR3 length equals 15 residues. Germline lookup yields CDR1 KGHSH and CDR2 LQKENI. The CDR3: CASSPPGTTNEKLFF. The CDR3 DNA reads as TGTGCCAGCTCACCACCGGGGACAACTAATGAAAAACTGTTTTTT.

The genes are TRBV6-2 or TRBV6-3 and TRBJ2-7, with 8 nucleotides matching TRBD1. CDR1 MNHEY and CDR2 SVGEGT come from the germline V gene. With V trimmed by 5 bases and J by 3 bases, 6 bases remained unmatched. The CDR3 spans 14 residues. Written as DNA, the CDR3 is TGTGCCAGCAGTAGACAGGGGACCTTCTACGAGCAGTACTTC. It specifies CASSRQGTFYEQYF.